Listed here are 17 T cell receptor beta chains from one sample, sequenced in a study of T cells after posttransplantation cyclophosphamide. Assay: immunoSEQ multiplex PCR; the TCRdb copy retains only in-frame clones and omits some. The table includes roughly 21,000 clones, approximately 86% detected once. Methotrexate plus calcineurin inhibitor accompanied controls' myeloablative marrow transplants; sampling was 1 year later. The sequencing used PBMCs, collected around 53 weeks after allogeneic stem cell transplant with calcineurin inhibitor and methotrexate. All receptors derive from a female patient under 45 who received an allogeneic stem cell transplant from an unrelated donor, was CMV-positive, and had acute and chronic GVHD. Part of the T cells may come from the graft donor.

This sequence joins TRBV20-1 and TRBJ2-2; D gene ambiguous. Trimming removed 3 bases at V and 10 bases at J, with 9 bases between. This CDR3 spans 11 amino acids. Germline V gene sequence: CDR1 DFQATT, CDR2 SNEGSKA (reference sequence). CDR3 in DNA: TGCAGTGCTAGCCCGTTATTGGAGCTGTTTTTT. This translates into CSASPLLELFF.

This chain uses TRBV7-9 with TRBJ2-7; 8 bases are shared with TRBD2. V lost 1 base, J lost 5 bases, and 10 bases stayed unmatched. Germline V gene sequence: CDR1 SEHNR, CDR2 FQNEAQ (reference sequence). The CDR3 contains 16 residues. CDR3 in DNA: TGTGCCAGCAGCTTAGAGGTGAGCGGGAGAACCCACGAGCAGTACTTC. It specifies CASSLEVSGRTHEQYF.

This clone was detected only once. The V and J genes are TRBV2 and TRBJ2-6; D might be TRBD1 (6 bases). The CDR3 spans 17 residues. CDR1 is SNHLY, CDR2 FYNNEI, per germline. The V end lost 7 bases, the J end lost 2 bases, and 18 bases lay between the germline ends. CDR3 bases: TGTGCCAGCACTCACCCGGACAGTCCCCCTGGGGCCAACGTCCTGACTTTC. Encoded protein: CASTHPDSPPGANVLTF.

The chain recombines TRBV4-2 with TRBJ2-7, with a weak D call TRBD1 (6 bases). Trimming took off 3 bases at V and 2 bases at J, with 14 bases between the two ends. This CDR3 contains 15 residues. Per germline, CDR1 LGHNA and CDR2 YNFKEQ. This CDR3 reads CASSQPTGNTYEQYF. Written as DNA, the CDR3 is TGTGCCAGCAGCCAGCCAACAGGGAATACCTACGAGCAGTACTTC.

As to this clone: One junction end does not reproduce the germline sequence, and a read error may be involved. This sequence joins TRBV7-7 and TRBJ2-2, with D unresolved. This CDR3 is built from 13 residues. Per germline, CDR1 SSHAT and CDR2 FNYEAQ (reference sequence). CDR3 DNA sequence: TGTGCTAGCAGCTCTCTGAACACCGGGGAGCTGTTTTTT. Protein product: CASSSLNTGELFF.

J is TRBJ1-5 and V is TRBV6-1, with a tentative D call TRBD1 (6 bases). Trimming took off 3 bases at V and 7 bases at J, with 19 bases between the two ends. CDR1 and CDR2 from the germline V gene are MNHNS and SASEGT. The CDR3 runs 16 residues. The CDR3 DNA is TGTGCCAGCAGTGAGAATAGCTTCAGGGGTCGGCAGCCCCAGCATTTT. Translating gives CASSENSFRGRQPQHF.

The V gene is TRBV7-2, the J gene TRBJ1-1; TRBD1 matches 7 bases. With V trimmed by 2 bases and J by 7 bases, 4 bases remained unmatched. The CDR3 extends over 13 amino acids. From germline, CDR1 is SGHTA and CDR2 FQGNSA. CDR3 sequence (DNA): TGTGCCAGCAGCTTAAACAGGGGAGGTGAAGCTTTCTTT. Translating gives CASSLNRGGEAFF. The full variable domain, its missing parts supplied by reference TRBV7-2 and TRBJ1-1, is GAGVSQSPSNKVTEKGKDVELRCDPISGHTALYWYRQSLGQGLEFLIYFQGNSAPDKSGLPSDRFSAERTGGSVSTLTIQRTQQEDSAVYLCASSLNRGGEAFFGQGTRLTVV.

The gene calls are TRBV28 and TRBJ2-7; a possible D gene is TRBD2 (5 bases). The CDR3 extends over 11 amino acids. V was trimmed by 8 bases and J by 7 bases, leaving 12 bases between them. CDR1 is MDHEN, CDR2 SYDVKM, per germline. The CDR3 here is CASWARREQYF. The CDR3 bases are TGTGCCAGCTGGGCGCGGAGGGAGCAGTACTTC.

V and J are TRBV7-8 and TRBJ1-1; 11 bases are a match to TRBD1. Trimming cost V 4 bases and J 6 bases; bases outside gene matches: 4. CDR3 length: 14 residues. The germline CDR1 and CDR2 sequences are SGHVS and FQNEAQ. The CDR3: CASSWTGGNAEAFF. CDR3 bases: TGTGCCAGCAGCTGGACAGGGGGCAACGCTGAAGCTTTCTTT.

J is TRBJ2-2 and V is TRBV27; perhaps TRBD2 as D (5 bases). CDR3 length: 17 amino acids. V was clipped by 3 bases and J by 5 bases, with 19 bases between them. The germline CDR1 and CDR2 sequences are MNHEY and SMNVEV (reference sequence). CDR3 amino acids: CASSLEVFSPSTGELFF. The CDR3 DNA is TGTGCCAGCAGTTTGGAGGTCTTTTCCCCCTCTACCGGGGAGCTGTTTTTT.

The rearrangement links TRBV29-1 to TRBJ2-5; D is perhaps TRBD1 (5 bases). V lost 4 bases and J lost 4, with 10 bases in between. Per the germline V gene, CDR1 is SQVTM and CDR2 is ANQGSEA. CDR3 length: 12 amino acids. CDR3 DNA sequence: TGCAGCGTTGCTTTAGGGGCAGAGACCCAGTACTTC. Encoded protein: CSVALGAETQYF.

The chain recombines TRBV30 with TRBJ2-7; 8 bases are shared with TRBD2. This CDR3 has 13 amino acids. The germline CDR1 and CDR2 sequences are GTSNPN and SVGIG (reference sequence). The CDR3 DNA sequence: TGTGCGCAGTCGGGGGGACTAGAATACGAGCAGTACTTC. Translating gives CAQSGGLEYEQYF. Full variable domain (remainder filled in from reference TRBV30 and TRBJ2-7): SQTIHQWPATLVQPVGSPLSLECTVEGTSNPNLYWYRQAAGRGLQLLFYSVGIGQISSEVPQNLSASRPQDRQFILSSKKLLLSDSGFYLCAQSGGLEYEQYFGPGTRLTVT.

V is TRBV18 and J is TRBJ1-2, with 9 bases fitting TRBD1. CDR1 is KGHSH and CDR2 is LQKENI in the germline V gene. This CDR3 region has 15 residues. The V segment lost 6 bases and the J segment 4 bases; nucleotides outside the gene matches: 9. This CDR3 reads CASSREGQGSYGYTF. DNA for the CDR3: TGTGCCAGCTCTCGCGAAGGACAGGGGTCCTATGGCTACACCTTC.

The V gene is TRBV27, the J gene TRBJ2-3; the match to TRBD2 covers 10 bases. The V gene end was trimmed by 7 bases and the J gene end by 4 bases; junction bases not matched to a gene: 2. Germline lookup yields CDR1 MNHEY and CDR2 SMNVEV (reference sequence). The CDR3 runs 13 residues. The CDR3 DNA is TGTGCCAGCAAACTAGCGGGGCCAGATACGCAGTATTTT. The encoded protein is CASKLAGPDTQYF.

The chain couples TRBV7-3 to TRBJ1-1; perhaps TRBD1 as D (6 bases). The CDR3 has 14 amino acids. Germline V gene lookup returns CDR1 SGHTA and CDR2 FQGTGA. The V end lost 4 bases, the J end lost 4 bases, and 13 bases lay between the germline ends. Here the CDR3 DNA reads TGTGCCAGCAGCTCCGGGACAACTCTCACTGAAGCTTTCTTT. Translation: CASSSGTTLTEAFF. The full variable domain, rest sourced from reference TRBV7-3 and TRBJ1-1, is GAGVSQTPSNKVTEKGKYVELRCDPISGHTALYWYRQSLGQGPEFLIYFQGTGAADDSGLPNDRFFAVRPEGSVSTLKIQRTERGDSAVYLCASSSGTTLTEAFFGQGTRLTVV.

This chain connects TRBV5-1 to TRBJ1-5; the D gene is possibly TRBD1 (6 bases). V lost 4 bases to trimming and J lost 4 bases, with 18 bases between them. Germline V CDR1 and CDR2: SGHRS, YFSETQ. There are 16 residues in the CDR3. The CDR3 region has the DNA TGCGCCAGCAGCCCCCTTTCGGGGGGCGGAAATCAGCCCCAGCATTTT. Amino acids: CASSPLSGGGNQPQHF.

The chain has TRBV7-9 and TRBJ2-1; 12 bases match TRBD2. Germline trimming cut 3 bases from V and 6 bases from J; bases unmatched to any gene: 6. CDR1 SEHNR and CDR2 FQNEAQ come from the germline V gene (reference sequence). The CDR3 covers 16 residues. CDR3 nucleotides: TGTGCCAGCAGCTTGACTAGCGGGGGTGTTTTCAATGAGCAGTTCTTC. This translates into CASSLTSGGVFNEQFF. Together with reference TRBV7-9 and TRBJ2-1, the CDR3 gives the full variable domain: DTGVSQNPRHKITKRGQNVTFRCDPISEHNRLYWYRQTLGQGPEFLTYFQNEAQLEKSRLLSDRFSAERPKGSFSTLEIQRTEQGDSAMYLCASSLTSGGVFNEQFFGPGTRLTVL.